The clone carrying this TCR beta chain was seen ten or more times. Its cognate antigen is unknown. Unique molecular identifiers were used in preparing the TCRbeta library. TCRdb re-analysed the PCR reads in MiXCR, keeping a single row per CDR3 protein. The table lists around 580,000 distinct CDR3 sequences, 20% to 25% of them singletons. Germline V gene data show CDR1 as SGHDT and CDR2 as YYEEEE. The CDR3 is 14 amino acids. V was clipped by 7 bases and J by 4 bases; unmatched bases: 7. The sample belongs to a study of T-cell reconstitution after alpha-beta-depleted transplantation in children. Study-wide findings and caveats: Reportedly, alpha-beta T cells present about two months post-transplant originated from several hundred expanded clones of graft origin. The study traced high day-60 TCRbeta diversity in some patients to surviving recipient T cells and thymic progenitors. One year after transplant, T-cell counts and diversity came mostly from newly produced T cells.

The material was PBMCs, mostly from graft donor cells, obtained 360 days after TCRalphabeta/CD19-depleted stem cell transplant. The origin of this receptor is a boy younger than two who had a stem cell transplant for acute myeloid leukemia, so the T cells may come from the graft donor. V gene TRBV5-6 combines with J gene TRBJ2-7; 11 bases fit TRBD2. The CDR3 DNA reads TGTGCCAGCGAACTAGCGGGGGCCTTTTACGAGCAGTACTTC. Its translation: CASELAGAFYEQYF.